This T cell receptor (beta chain) was retrieved from a study of shared clonotypes between healthy human individuals. On this clone itself: Its antigen is not known.

The naive CD8 fraction comprised CD45RO-negative cells positively selected for CCR7 and excluded terminally differentiated effector memory CD45RA+ cells. The donors were adults (healthy and HIV-negative) with no recent acute infections or vaccinations. Using immunoSEQ multiplex PCR, the repertoire was profiled, and TCRdb retains in-frame clones only, with some absent. Among 550,000 to 750,000 clones listed, roughly 94% were seen once. Germline V gives CDR1 SGHDT, CDR2 YYEEEE. The CDR3 is 15 amino acids. The V gene lost 4 bases and the J gene lost 5 bases, with 18 bases spanning the gap. General study results and limits: Clonotypes which were not shared had lower generation probabilities than clonotypes that all four donors shared.

The chain joins TRBV5-6 to TRBJ1-1; no reliable D call. The receptor comes from a man aged 30-40 years in good health. The sequenced sample consisted of naive CD8+ T cells sorted from blood. CDR3 in amino acids: CASSTQITGRTEAFF. The DNA of the CDR3 is TGTGCCAGCAGCACCCAGATTACTGGTCGTACTGAAGCTTTCTTT.